The 26 T cell receptor beta chains below were found in one sample sequenced in a study of blood T cell repertoires in COVID-19. Using immunoSEQ multiplex PCR, the repertoire was profiled, and TCRdb retains in-frame clones only, with some absent. The table shows about 190,000 clones, with approximately 80% occurring only once. Sequenced input: peripheral blood. The receptors stem from a man aged 50-60 years who had recovered from COVID-19.

This rearrangement joins TRBV19 to TRBJ2-1, with TRBD1 matching 8 bases. CDR1 and CDR2 (germline): LNHDA, SQIVND (reference sequence). After removal of 3 bases from V and 9 bases from J, the junction contained 10 bases not matched to a gene. CDR3 length: 15 residues. In nucleotides, the CDR3 is TGTGCCAGTAGTATGAGTCAGGGGGCTTATGGTGAGCAGTTCTTC. Protein product: CASSMSQGAYGEQFF.

The rearrangement joins TRBV19 to TRBJ1-2, with D tentatively TRBD1 (6 bases). Germline V gene sequence: CDR1 LNHDA, CDR2 SQIVND (reference sequence). The CDR3 contains 14 residues. V lost 8 bases and J lost 2, with 15 bases in between. CDR3 residues: CASWEQGVNYGYTF. For the CDR3, the DNA is TGTGCCAGTTGGGAACAGGGTGTCAACTATGGCTACACCTTC.

The chain uses TRBV7-9 and TRBJ2-3, with 7 bases that match TRBD2. V lost 8 bases and J lost 1; bases outside the gene matches: 9. Germline lookup yields CDR1 SEHNR and CDR2 FQNEAQ (reference sequence). The CDR3 extends over 15 amino acids. CDR3 DNA: TGTGCCAGCCCACCGGGGGGTAGGGGCACAGATACGCAGTATTTT. This gives the protein CASPPGGRGTDTQYF.

The gene calls are TRBV19 and TRBJ2-1; weak D call: TRBD1 (6 bases). Germline values: CDR1 LNHDA, CDR2 SQIVND (reference sequence). The CDR3 covers 15 residues. The V and J ends lost 5 bases and 7 bases respectively, with 18 bases between them. The CDR3 spells CASSRRQGSGNEQFF. CDR3 nucleotide sequence: TGTGCCAGTAGTCGCCGGCAGGGGAGTGGAAATGAGCAGTTCTTC.

This sequence joins TRBV6-2 or TRBV6-3 and TRBJ2-7; TRBD1 aligns across 8 bases. In germline, CDR1 is MNHEY, CDR2 SVGEGT. CDR3 length: 16 residues. The J segment lost 6 bases and the V segment lost 2 bases, leaving 12 bases of the junction unmatched. The DNA of the CDR3 is TGTGCCAGCAGTTACCACCGGGACAGGAGAGACGGCGAGCAGTACTTC. Protein product: CASSYHRDRRDGEQYF.

This chain joins TRBV19 and TRBJ2-3; 9 bases agree with TRBD2. The CDR3 runs to 15 residues. Germline V gives CDR1 LNHDA, CDR2 SQIVND (reference sequence). V shed 4 bases and J 2 bases; nucleotides not matched to a gene: 4. The CDR3 sequence is CASSNGLASTDTQYF. The CDR3 coding sequence is TGTGCCAGTAGTAACGGACTAGCGTCCACAGATACGCAGTATTTT.

This clone was observed a handful of times. CDR3 amino acids: CASSLDFGRVLHGYTF. CDR3 sequence (DNA): TGCGCCAGCAGCTTGGATTTCGGCAGGGTGTTGCATGGCTACACCTTC. The chain has TRBV5-1 and TRBJ1-2, with a weak D call TRBD1 (5 bases). From germline, CDR1 is SGHRS and CDR2 YFSETQ. V lost 0 bases and J 6 bases, leaving 18 bases between the germline ends. CDR3 size: 16 residues.

The rearrangement links TRBV7-3 to TRBJ2-2; the D is unclear. With 1 base removed from V and 7 bases from J, the gap between germline ends came to 4 bases. CDR3 length equals 12 residues. CDR1 is SGHTA and CDR2 is FQGTGA in the germline V gene. CDR3 sequence reads: CASSLKSGELFF. In nucleotides, the CDR3 is TGTGCCAGCAGCTTAAAGAGCGGGGAGCTGTTTTTT. Using reference TRBV7-3 and TRBJ2-2 for the parts outside the CDR3, the full variable domain is GAGVSQTPSNKVTEKGKYVELRCDPISGHTALYWYRQSLGQGPEFLIYFQGTGAADDSGLPNDRFFAVRPEGSVSTLKIQRTERGDSAVYLCASSLKSGELFFGEGSRLTVL.

This clone was recorded a few times. The chain combines TRBV5-5 with TRBJ1-1, with 7 bases lining up with TRBD1. V shed 2 bases, J shed 4 bases, and the junction held 2 bases outside the gene matches. The germline V gene has CDR1 SGHKS and CDR2 YYEKEE (reference sequence). The length of the CDR3 is 13 residues. Here the CDR3 DNA reads TGTGCCAGCAGCTTATGGGACAGCACTGAAGCTTTCTTT. Translation gives CASSLWDSTEAFF.

The J gene is TRBJ2-3, the V gene TRBV3-1 (or the pseudogene TRBV3-2); D call uncertain. The CDR3 has 16 amino acids. Germline V gene lookup returns CDR1 LGHDT and CDR2 YNNKEL (reference sequence). Trimming pared 0 bases from V and 4 bases from J, leaving 14 bases between. CDR3 bases: TGTGCCAGCAGCCAAGATTCTGGCAGGCTCGCAGATACGCAGTATTTT. This codes for CASSQDSGRLADTQYF.

V is TRBV7-2 and J is TRBJ2-7, with TRBD1 as a possible D gene (5 bases). CDR1 SGHTA and CDR2 FQGNSA come from the germline V gene. The CDR3 runs 15 residues. The V and J ends lost 4 bases and 6 bases respectively, with 19 bases between them. In DNA, the CDR3 is TGTGCCAGCAGCTCGCGGTGGGGCCCTCTTAGCGAGCAGTACTTC. Amino acids: CASSSRWGPLSEQYF.

This clone was counted between two and nine times. The V and J genes are TRBV3-1 (or the pseudogene TRBV3-2) and TRBJ1-2, with D possibly being TRBD1 (5 bases). The germline CDR1 and CDR2 sequences are LGHDT and YNNKEL (reference sequence). V was clipped by 0 bases and J by 8 bases, with 13 bases between them. This CDR3 spans 14 amino acids. This CDR3 reads CASSQEGGTSGYTF. The CDR3 DNA reads as TGTGCCAGCAGCCAAGAGGGGGGGACGAGCGGCTACACCTTC.

CDR3 amino acids: CASSAGPPGFTDTQYF. The CDR3 bases are TGTGCCAGCAGCGCCGGCCCCCCCGGGTTCACAGATACGCAGTATTTT. The chain carries TRBV9 and TRBJ2-3; the D is unclear. This CDR3 is 16 amino acids long. Trimming removed 3 bases from V and 2 bases from J, with 16 bases in between. The germline CDR1 and CDR2 sequences are SGDLS and YYNGEE.

The chain joins TRBV6-6 to TRBJ1-5; the D gene is possibly TRBD1 (6 bases). The CDR3 totals 15 residues. From germline, CDR1 is MNHNY and CDR2 SVGAGI (reference sequence). V lost 6 bases and J 0 bases, leaving 12 bases between the germline ends. CDR3 residues: CASRSDRNSNQPQHF. The CDR3 region has the DNA TGTGCCAGCAGATCGGACAGAAATAGCAATCAGCCCCAGCATTTT.

CDR3 amino acids: CASSPRGSRWVSNEQFF. The CDR3 region has the DNA TGCGCCAGCAGCCCCCGGGGGAGTCGTTGGGTGAGCAATGAGCAGTTCTTC. The V and J genes are TRBV5-1 and TRBJ2-1, with TRBD2 as a possible D gene (6 bases). The V end lost 4 bases, the J end lost 6 bases, and 23 bases lay between the germline ends. CDR1 is SGHRS and CDR2 is YFSETQ in the germline V gene. This CDR3 is 17 amino acids long.

This clone was observed at least ten times. This chain connects TRBV7-2 to TRBJ2-7; D is unresolved. V was trimmed by 4 bases and J by 2 bases, leaving 3 bases between them. The germline V gene encodes CDR1 SGHTA and CDR2 FQGNSA. This CDR3 spans 11 amino acids. CDR3 sequence: CASSSAYEQYF. The CDR3 nucleotides are TGTGCCAGCAGCTCCGCCTACGAGCAGTACTTC.

The chain is built from TRBV7-9 and TRBJ2-7; 8 bases are shared with TRBD1. The CDR3 consists of 16 residues. Germline loops: CDR1 SEHNR, CDR2 FQNEAQ (reference sequence). The ends lost 4 bases at V and 0 bases at J; junction bases unmatched: 8. In DNA, the CDR3 is TGTGCCAGCAGCTCCCGGGCCGGGACAGGCTCCTACGAGCAGTACTTC. Residues: CASSSRAGTGSYEQYF.

The V gene is TRBV27, the J gene TRBJ2-7; D remains unclear. Between the trimmed V and J ends, which lost 8 bases and 0 bases, there was a span of 11 bases. The V gene's germline CDR1 is MNHEY and CDR2 SMNVEV (reference sequence). The CDR3 has 13 residues. CDR3 in amino acids: CASAYSSSYEQYF. The CDR3 DNA is TGTGCCAGCGCCTACAGTAGCTCCTACGAGCAGTACTTC.

The chain has TRBV2 and TRBJ2-5; D uncertain. The germline V gene has CDR1 SNHLY and CDR2 FYNNEI. The CDR3 runs to 11 residues. Trimming removed 7 bases from V and 5 bases from J, with 8 bases in between. The CDR3 nucleotides read TGTGCCAGCACTATAGAGGAGACCCAGTACTTC. This encodes CASTIEETQYF.

The chain uses TRBV5-1 and TRBJ2-1; TRBD2 matches 8 bases. The CDR3 is made up of 16 amino acids. J lost 8 bases, V lost 0 bases, and 10 bases had no gene match. The germline CDR1 and CDR2 sequences are SGHRS and YFSETQ. The CDR3 DNA reads as TGCGCCAGCAGCTTGGGAATAGCGGGGTCTTTATATGAGCAGTTCTTC. Translation: CASSLGIAGSLYEQFF. Together with reference TRBV5-1 and TRBJ2-1, the CDR3 gives the full variable domain: KAGVTQTPRYLIKTRGQQVTLSCSPISGHRSVSWYQQTPGQGLQFLFEYFSETQRNKGNFPGRFSGRQFSNSRSEMNVSTLELGDSALYLCASSLGIAGSLYEQFFGPGTRLTVL.

This clone was counted only a few times. The gene calls are TRBV6-5 and TRBJ1-1, with D maybe TRBD1 (5 bases). Germline V CDR1 and CDR2: MNHEY, SVGAGI. This CDR3 spans 14 amino acids. V dropped 7 bases and J dropped 7 bases, with 19 bases sitting between them. The DNA of the CDR3 is TGTGCCAGCACATGGGGCCAGGTGGGGGGTGAAGCTTTCTTT. Amino acid sequence: CASTWGQVGGEAFF.

The chain joins TRBV11-2 to TRBJ1-6; D is uncertain. This CDR3 has 15 residues. V was pared by 2 bases and J by 3 bases, with 8 bases between. Per the germline V gene, CDR1 is SGHAT and CDR2 is FQNNGV. This chain's CDR3 is CASSLNSDYNSPLHF. CDR3 coding DNA: TGTGCCAGCAGCTTAAATTCAGACTATAATTCACCCCTCCACTTT.

This rearrangement joins TRBV27 to TRBJ2-1; 10 positions match TRBD2. CDR3 length: 16 amino acids. Trimming at V came to 8 bases and at J to 5 bases, leaving 12 bases not matched to a gene. Germline loops: CDR1 MNHEY, CDR2 SMNVEV (reference sequence). The CDR3 DNA reads TGTGCCAGCCGCGGGGCCCGGACTAGCGGAAACAATGAGCAGTTCTTC. This sequence encodes CASRGARTSGNNEQFF.

The chain links TRBV9 to TRBJ2-5, with D maybe TRBD1 (6 bases). Trimming took off 3 bases at V and 1 base at J, with 13 bases between the two ends. Germline V CDR1 and CDR2: SGDLS, YYNGEE. This CDR3 region has 15 residues. Written as DNA, the CDR3 is TGTGCCAGCAGCGCCTTGGGGGACATCCAAGAGACCCAGTACTTC. It encodes CASSALGDIQETQYF.

The V and J genes are TRBV24-1 and TRBJ2-5; 9 nucleotides match TRBD1. CDR1 is KGHDR and CDR2 is SFDVKD in the germline V gene. Losses at the gene ends were 5 bases for V and 5 bases for J; bases not matched to a gene: 5. This CDR3 has 14 residues. The CDR3: CATSGRGQGETQYF. The CDR3 nucleotides read TGTGCCACCAGTGGCCGGGGACAGGGTGAGACCCAGTACTTC.

J is TRBJ2-1 and V is TRBV7-2; 8 bases agree with TRBD2. This CDR3 contains 16 residues. Per germline, CDR1 SGHTA and CDR2 FQGNSA. Trimming removed 2 bases from V and 0 bases from J; junction bases left unmatched: 3. This CDR3 reads CASSLSGRRSYNEQFF. The CDR3 DNA reads TGTGCCAGCAGCTTAAGCGGGAGACGCTCCTACAATGAGCAGTTCTTC.